A selection of T cell receptor beta chains follows, all from one sample in a study of blood T cells in healthy people across ages. A single record per CDR3 protein comes from TCRdb applying MiXCR to the 5' RACE reads. The table shows around 800,000 distinct CDR3 sequences, with 40% to 50% occurring only once. The sequencing sample was made of blood. These receptors all come from a man aged 55 to 69 in good health. CDR3s include the opening cysteine and the closing phenylalanine or tryptophan. A D gene is named only where the DNA matches it firmly. Clone size is given for some rows only: seen once, a few or many times, or a class if the clone is expanded.

J	D	V	size	DNA	CDR3
TRBJ2-3	TRBD1	TRBV5-1	NA	TGCGCCAGCAGCGACAGGGCGGAGACAGATACGCAGTATTTT	CASSDRAETDTQYF
TRBJ2-7	NA	TRBV5-1	NA	TGCGCCAGCAGCTTGGGGGCAGAGAGCTCCTACGAGCAGTACTTC	CASSLGAESSYEQYF
TRBJ2-7	NA	TRBV10-3	few	TGTGCCATCAGTGAGTCCTCCTACGGGGCCCCCTACGAGCAGTACTTC	CAISESSYGAPYEQYF
TRBJ2-7	NA	TRBV20-1	NA	TGCAGTGCTAGTGGACAGTACGAGCAGTACTTC	CSASGQYEQYF
TRBJ1-2	NA	TRBV9	NA	TGTGCCAGCAGCGTAGATACAACAGCTAACTATGGCTACACCTTC	CASSVDTTANYGYTF
TRBJ2-7	TRBD1	TRBV7-2	few	TGTGCCAGCAGCTTAGCGGGACAGGCCTCCTACGAGCAGTACTTC	CASSLAGQASYEQYF
TRBJ2-1	NA	TRBV4-3	NA	TGCGCCAGCAGCCAAGGACAGGCCTACAATGAGCAGTTCTTC	CASSQGQAYNEQFF
TRBJ2-5	TRBD2	TRBV4-1	NA	TGCGCCAGCAGTCTTAAACGCGGGAGCGGGGGGCCACTAAACCAAGAGACCCAGTACTTC	CASSLKRGSGGPLNQETQYF
TRBJ2-1	NA	TRBV4-1	few	TGCGCCAGCAGCCAAGAAGGTGGCGCGGTTGAGCAGTTCTTC	CASSQEGGAVEQFF
TRBJ1-2	NA	TRBV4-1	NA	TGCGCCAGCAGCCAAGATCTGGACGTGTTGGGTGGCTACACCTTC	CASSQDLDVLGGYTF
TRBJ1-6	NA	TRBV20-1	few	TGCAGTGCTAGTTCCGACAGCGGTTCACCCCTCCACTTT	CSASSDSGSPLHF
TRBJ1-4	NA	TRBV28	many	TGTGCCAGCATCCCGACCACGACTAATGAAAAACTGTTTTTT	CASIPTTTNEKLFF
TRBJ2-1	NA	TRBV3-1	few	TGTGCCAGCAGCCGACTAGGGAATGAGCAGTTCTTC	CASSRLGNEQFF
TRBJ2-5	NA	TRBV20-1	many	TGCAGTGCCCCAGACTCAACACTAGAGACCCAGTACTTC	CSAPDSTLETQYF
TRBJ2-1	NA	TRBV12-3/TRBV12-4	few	TGTGCCAGCAGTTTAAGGTCAGGGGCGAACTACAATGAGCAGTTCTTC	CASSLRSGANYNEQFF
TRBJ2-1	NA	TRBV20-1	NA	TGCAGTGCTAGAGGCCCCGGACTGGGCAACAATGAGCAGTTCTTC	CSARGPGLGNNEQFF
TRBJ2-1	NA	TRBV5-1	few	TGCGCCAGCAGCCCGACACCTAGCTCCTACAATGAGCAGTTCTTC	CASSPTPSSYNEQFF
TRBJ2-1	TRBD1	TRBV20-1	NA	TGCAGTGCCGGGACAGGGGGCAGCTCCTACAATGAGCAGTTCTTC	CSAGTGGSSYNEQFF
TRBJ2-5	NA	TRBV10-3	NA	TGTGCCACCGAGGATAATTCAAACATAAATGAGCAGTACTTC	CATEDNSNINEQYF
TRBJ2-5	TRBD2	TRBV30	NA	TGTGCCTGGAGTGTTAAGGCGGGGGAAGAGACCCAGTACTTC	CAWSVKAGEETQYF
TRBJ2-1	TRBD2	TRBV6-1	NA	TGTGCCAGCAGTGGGCAAGCGGGGGTGAACTACAATGAGCAGTTCTTC	CASSGQAGVNYNEQFF
TRBJ2-5	NA	TRBV9	few	TGTGCCAGCAGCTCCGGGCTTCCTAGAAAAGAGACCCAGTACTTC	CASSSGLPRKETQYF
TRBJ1-6	TRBD1	TRBV20-1	NA	TGCAGTGCTCGAGAAGAAAACAGGGGACCCTATAATTCACCCCTCCACTTT	CSAREENRGPYNSPLHF
TRBJ2-7	TRBD2	TRBV2	once	TGTGCCAGCAGTGAAGGGGGTAGCGGGGCGAGCTCCTACGAGCAGTACTTC	CASSEGGSGASSYEQYF
TRBJ2-5	NA	TRBV7-9	NA	TGTGCCAGCATCCCAAGGGGGGGGGGCCGACAGACCCAGTACTTC	CASIPRGGGRQTQYF
TRBJ1-2	NA	TRBV20-1	NA	TGCAGTGCCGCGAGTGGCTACACCTTC	CSAASGYTF
TRBJ1-1	NA	TRBV9	NA	TGTGCCAGCAGCGTAGTTAAAGGGTCGGAGCTGAACACTGAAGCTTTCTTT	CASSVVKGSELNTEAFF
TRBJ2-1	NA	TRBV7-6	NA	TGTGCCAGCGGGGGGGCGAGCTCCTACAATGAGCAGTTCTTC	CASGGASSYNEQFF
TRBJ1-1	NA	TRBV20-1	NA	TGCAGTGCTAGAGAAACGATGAACACTGAAGCTTTCTTT	CSARETMNTEAFF
TRBJ2-5	TRBD2	TRBV20-1	few	TGCAGTGCTAGAGATAGTCGTAGCGGGGGTAGTGGAGAGACCCAGTACTTC	CSARDSRSGGSGETQYF
TRBJ2-5	TRBD2	TRBV20-1	few	TGCAGTGCTAGAAGCGGGAAAGAGACCCAGTACTTC	CSARSGKETQYF
TRBJ2-5	TRBD2	TRBV7-2	NA	TGTACCAGCAACCGCGGGGGGGGCGAAGAGACCCAGTACTTC	CTSNRGGGEETQYF
TRBJ2-4	TRBD1	TRBV5-1	NA	TGCGCCAGCAGCTTATCGGACAGGACCCAAAACATTCAGTACTTC	CASSLSDRTQNIQYF
TRBJ1-2	NA	TRBV20-1	few	TGCAGTGCTGGGGGAGATGAACGCTACACCTTC	CSAGGDERYTF
TRBJ2-1	TRBD1	TRBV3-1	NA	TGTGCCAGCAGCCAAGAATTAGGAGGGGACAGGGGGTTCTTC	CASSQELGGDRGFF
TRBJ1-4	TRBD1	TRBV12-3/TRBV12-4	NA	TGTGCCAGCAGGCCACAGGGGACAGCTAATGAAAAACTGTTTTTT	CASRPQGTANEKLFF
TRBJ2-1	NA	TRBV5-1	few	TGCGCCAGCAGCACCCACTCGGGCGATGAGCAGTTCTTC	CASSTHSGDEQFF
TRBJ2-7	NA	TRBV29-1	many	TGCAGCGTTGGACCCGGCAATACCTACGAGCAGTACTTC	CSVGPGNTYEQYF
TRBJ2-7	NA	TRBV7-3	few	TGTGCCAGCAGCCACCCCCGGTACGACGAGCAGTACTTC	CASSHPRYDEQYF
TRBJ2-7	TRBD1	TRBV7-9	few	TGTGCCAGCAGCCGCTCGGGACAGACCTACGAGCAGTACTTC	CASSRSGQTYEQYF
TRBJ1-2	NA	TRBV29-1	few	TGCAGCGTTGAGCGTGTAGGGCTCAATGGCTACACCTTC	CSVERVGLNGYTF
TRBJ1-1	NA	TRBV5-1	once	TGCGCCAGCAGAAGGGACCGACAGACAAAGTACACTGAAGCTTTCTTT	CASRRDRQTKYTEAFF